Listed below are T cell receptor beta chains from one sample, sequenced in a study of T cell responses to AZD1222 COVID-19 vaccine. Here immunoSEQ multiplex PCR was the method, and the copy in TCRdb shows in-frame clones only, minus some. The repertoire has some 200,000 clones, approximately 91% of them found once; the top ten carry 0.75% to 1%. The sequenced sample was peripheral blood, obtained on day 0 of AZD1222 vaccination. All receptors derive from an adult in good health. CDR3s include the opening cysteine and the closing phenylalanine or tryptophan. A D gene is named only where the DNA matches it firmly. Expanded clones get a size class; other rows say once, few or many, or leave the size out.

TRBV13	.	TRBJ2-7	.	CASSLLQGNEQYF	TGTGCCAGCAGCTTACTCCAGGGTAACGAGCAGTACTTC
TRBV5-1	.	TRBJ1-3	.	CASSLEPAASGNTIYF	TGCGCCAGCAGCTTGGAGCCAGCTGCCTCTGGAAACACCATATATTTT
TRBV19	TRBD1	TRBJ1-2	.	CASSTWPGGQGFFYGYTF	TGTGCCAGTAGTACCTGGCCGGGGGGACAGGGCTTTTTCTATGGCTACACCTTC
TRBV7-9	TRBD1	TRBJ2-5	.	CASSRKTGGLETQYF	TGTGCCAGCAGCCGGAAGACAGGGGGTTTGGAGACCCAGTACTTC
TRBV4-1	TRBD1	TRBJ2-7	.	CASSQWSGGFFEQYF	TGCGCCAGCAGCCAATGGTCAGGGGGCTTTTTCGAGCAGTACTTC
TRBV19	.	TRBJ2-1	.	CASSKIDLAYEQFF	TGTGCCAGTAGCAAGATAGATTTAGCGTATGAGCAGTTCTTC
TRBV5-1	.	TRBJ1-1	.	CASSWGYQGGRNTEAFF	TGCGCCAGCAGCTGGGGCTATCAAGGGGGGCGGAACACTGAAGCTTTCTTT
TRBV5-1	TRBD1	TRBJ2-5	.	CASSLDGQGGLETQYF	TGCGCCAGCAGCTTGGACGGACAGGGTGGTTTAGAGACCCAGTACTTC
TRBV27	TRBD2	TRBJ2-2	.	CASSLAGVFGELFF	TGTGCCAGCAGCCTAGCGGGAGTTTTCGGGGAGCTGTTTTTT
TRBV11-2	.	TRBJ1-6	.	CASSYALGRYNSPLHF	TGTGCCAGCAGCTACGCCCTGGGCCGGTATAATTCACCCCTCCACTTT
TRBV5-1	.	TRBJ2-3	.	CASSGGAGTSTDTQYF	TGCGCCAGCAGCGGGGGGGCCGGGACTAGCACAGATACGCAGTATTTT
TRBV7-2	TRBD1	TRBJ1-4	.	CASSATGGSNEKLFF	TGTGCCAGCAGCGCGACAGGGGGCTCTAATGAAAAACTGTTTTTT
TRBV9	.	TRBJ2-4	.	CASSGPGGAKNIQYF	TGTGCCAGCAGCGGACCCGGGGGAGCCAAAAACATTCAGTACTTC
TRBV27	.	TRBJ1-5	.	CASSLSWWQPQHF	TGTGCCAGCAGTTTATCGTGGTGGCAGCCCCAGCATTTT
TRBV5-1	.	TRBJ2-3	.	CASSTPKGPDTQYF	TGCGCCAGCAGCACCCCAAAGGGCCCAGATACGCAGTATTTT
TRBV25-1	.	TRBJ1-6	.	CASSPGADNSPLHF	TGTGCCAGCAGCCCGGGGGCCGATAATTCACCCCTCCACTTT
TRBV9	TRBD2	TRBJ2-7	.	CASSGTSGGYEQYF	TGTGCCAGCAGCGGAACTAGCGGGGGGTACGAGCAGTACTTC
TRBV7-9	.	TRBJ2-5	.	CASTRDRSAQYF	TGTGCCAGTACCCGAGACCGTTCGGCCCAGTACTTC
TRBV12-3/TRBV12-4	.	TRBJ1-1	.	CASSLGYTEAFF	TGTGCCAGCAGTTTGGGGTACACTGAAGCTTTCTTT
TRBV14	.	TRBJ2-1	.	CASSQGNQRSSYNEQFF	TGTGCCAGCAGCCAAGGGAACCAGCGGAGCTCCTACAATGAGCAGTTCTTC
TRBV19	.	TRBJ2-3	.	CASSIGGTDTQYF	TGTGCCAGTAGTATCGGTGGCACAGATACGCAGTATTTT
TRBV2	.	TRBJ1-1	.	CASSIGYTEAFF	TGTGCCAGCAGTATCGGTTACACTGAAGCTTTCTTT
TRBV18	TRBD1	TRBJ1-2	.	CASRTGGADYGYTF	TGTGCCAGCAGGACAGGGGGCGCGGACTATGGCTACACCTTC
TRBV7-9	.	TRBJ2-5	.	CASSLHETQYF	TGTGCCAGCAGCCTACACGAGACCCAGTACTTC
TRBV7-3	.	TRBJ2-7	.	CASSPKGAVYEQYF	TGTGCCAGCAGCCCGAAGGGCGCCGTATACGAGCAGTACTTC
TRBV6-2/TRBV6-3	.	TRBJ1-2	.	CASSLDTLYGYTF	TGTGCCAGCAGTTTGGACACGCTCTATGGCTACACCTTC
TRBV27	TRBD2	TRBJ2-4	.	CASSFFSGTKNIQYF	TGTGCCAGCAGTTTCTTTAGCGGGACGAAAAACATTCAGTACTTC
TRBV29-1	TRBD2	TRBJ2-3	.	CSAIKREQLTDTQYF	TGCAGCGCAATAAAGCGGGAGCAACTCACAGATACGCAGTATTTT
TRBV28	.	TRBJ2-2	few	CASSLTGNTGELFF	TGTGCCAGCAGTTTAACCGGGAACACCGGGGAGCTGTTTTTT
TRBV20-1	.	TRBJ2-3	once	CSASRPQHDTQYF	TGCAGTGCTAGTAGGCCCCAGCACGATACGCAGTATTTT
TRBV28	.	TRBJ2-7	.	CASSPLVKRADEQYF	TGTGCCAGCAGTCCCCTGGTGAAGCGGGCAGACGAGCAGTACTTC
TRBV14	TRBD1	TRBJ2-7	.	CASSFTGTGAYEQYF	TGTGCCAGCAGTTTTACCGGGACAGGGGCGTACGAGCAGTACTTC
TRBV5-4	.	TRBJ1-1	once	CASSLDGGNTEAFF	TGTGCCAGCAGCTTGGATGGGGGAAACACTGAAGCTTTCTTT
TRBV28	.	TRBJ1-2	.	CASSLPGEYGYTF	TGTGCCAGCAGTTTACCCGGGGAGTATGGCTACACCTTC
TRBV2	TRBD1	TRBJ2-7	.	CASSSTGYAYEQYF	TGTGCCAGCAGTTCGACAGGGTATGCCTACGAGCAGTACTTC
TRBV11-2	TRBD2	TRBJ2-5	.	CASSLVGFSSGGSKETQYF	TGTGCCAGCAGCTTAGTGGGGTTTAGTAGCGGGGGCTCGAAGGAGACCCAGTACTTC
TRBV2	TRBD2	TRBJ2-3	.	CASSETSGMSNTQYF	TGTGCCAGCAGTGAAACTAGCGGGATGTCGAATACGCAGTATTTT
TRBV6-2/TRBV6-3	.	TRBJ2-4	.	CASSPPEGSIQYF	TGTGCCAGCAGTCCCCCGGAGGGAAGCATTCAGTACTTC
TRBV6-5	.	TRBJ2-3	.	CASSYPDRGGTDTQYF	TGTGCCAGCAGTTACCCTGACCGCGGAGGCACAGATACGCAGTATTTT